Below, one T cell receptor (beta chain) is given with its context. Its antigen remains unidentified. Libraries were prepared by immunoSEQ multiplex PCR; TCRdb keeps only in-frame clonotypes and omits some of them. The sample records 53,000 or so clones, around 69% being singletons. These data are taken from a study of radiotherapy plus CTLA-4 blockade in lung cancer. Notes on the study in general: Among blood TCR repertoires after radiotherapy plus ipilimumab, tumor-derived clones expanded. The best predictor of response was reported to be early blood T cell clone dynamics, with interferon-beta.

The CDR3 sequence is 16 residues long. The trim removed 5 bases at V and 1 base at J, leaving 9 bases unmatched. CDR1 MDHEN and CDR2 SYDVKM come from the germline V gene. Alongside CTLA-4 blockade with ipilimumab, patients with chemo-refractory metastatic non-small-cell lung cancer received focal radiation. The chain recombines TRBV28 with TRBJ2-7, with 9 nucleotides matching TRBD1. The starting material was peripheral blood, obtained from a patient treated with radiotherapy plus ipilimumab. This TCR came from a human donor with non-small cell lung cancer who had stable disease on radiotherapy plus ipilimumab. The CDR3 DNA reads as TGTGCCAGCAGTCATCCCGGGACAGGGAATTCCTACGAGCAGTACGTC. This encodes CASSHPGTGNSYEQYV.